A selection of T cell receptor beta chains follows, all from one sample in a study of OX40 agonist ivuxolimab in advanced cancers. Profiling relied on immunoSEQ multiplex PCR, and the TCRdb table lists in-frame clones only, not all of them. The data show roughly 60,000 clones, with 80% to 95% seen just once and 0.35% to 0.55% held by the top ten. This specimen consisted of CD4+ or CD8+ T cells sorted from blood, obtained in a trial of the OX40 agonist ivuxolimab. The receptors were sampled from an adult with an advanced solid tumor such as melanoma, head and neck, liver or kidney cancer. Each CDR3 is given with its conserved first and last residue. The D gene is left open where the match is weak. Rows give clone size only sometimes, using once, few, many, or a class for an expanded clone.

. TRBJ2-3 TRBV18 TRBD1 TGTGCCAGCTCCACCGGGACAGCTAGCACAGATACGCAGTATTTT CASSTGTASTDTQYF
once TRBJ2-2 TRBV30 . TGTGCCTGGAGTGTCGGTCCCAGCGGAACCGGGGAGCTGTTTTTT CAWSVGPSGTGELFF
. TRBJ2-1 TRBV11-2 TRBD2 TGTGCCAGCGGAGGGGTAGGGCTAGCGGGATTATCCTACAATGAGCAGTTCTTC CASGGVGLAGLSYNEQFF
. TRBJ2-3 TRBV19 TRBD1 TGTGCCACCAAACAGGGGGCCGGCGCAGATACGCAGTATTTT CATKQGAGADTQYF
. TRBJ2-7 TRBV30 TRBD2 TGTGCCTGGAGTGATTCCGGGACTAGCGGGAGATACGAGCAGTACTTC CAWSDSGTSGRYEQYF
. TRBJ2-2 TRBV18 . TGTGCCAGCTCACCAGGGACCGGGCGGACCGGGGAGCTGTTTTTT CASSPGTGRTGELFF
. TRBJ1-3 TRBV5-6 TRBD1 TGTGCCAGCAGCTTACGGGACAGGGGAGGAAACACCATATATTTT CASSLRDRGGNTIYF
. TRBJ2-1 TRBV5-6 TRBD1 TGTGCCAGCAGCTTGGTAGGCAGGGGGTTCCATGAGCAGTTCTTC CASSLVGRGFHEQFF
. TRBJ2-5 TRBV5-1 . TGCGCCAGCAGCGTTGGCTTTGGGGCCGGGGAGACCCAGTACTTC CASSVGFGAGETQYF
. TRBJ2-1 TRBV9 . TGTGCCAGTCCACGATTATCCTACAATGAGCAGTTCTTC CASPRLSYNEQFF
. TRBJ1-4 TRBV6-6 . TGTGCCAGCAGTTATGGGCAGGGTTCTGAAAAACTGTTTTTT CASSYGQGSEKLFF
. TRBJ2-2 TRBV29-1 . TGCAGCGTTCGGCAAACGAACACCGGGGAGCTGTTTTTT CSVRQTNTGELFF
. TRBJ2-6 TRBV12-2 . TGTGCAAGTCGCTTAGCTTTCAGCTCTGGGGCCAACGTCCTGACTTTC CASRLAFSSGANVLTF
. TRBJ2-1 TRBV7-2 TRBD2 TGTGCCAGCAGCTCCGGACTAGCGGGAGTGGATGAGCAGTTCTTC CASSSGLAGVDEQFF
. TRBJ1-3 TRBV29-1 . TGCAGCGTTGTCGACTGGGCCTCTGGAAACACCATATATTTT CSVVDWASGNTIYF
. TRBJ2-6 TRBV11-2 . TGTGCCAGCAGCTTAGTTTTTCCGCAGGCCTCTGGGGCCAACGTCCTGACTTTC CASSLVFPQASGANVLTF
once TRBJ1-2 TRBV29-1 . TGCAGCGTCCTGCAGGCGCTTGGCTACACCTTC CSVLQALGYTF
. TRBJ2-2 TRBV6-1 TRBD2 TGTGCCAGCAGTGAAGCGGCGGCTAGCGGGAGGGTTTACACCGGGGAGCTGTTTTTT CASSEAAASGRVYTGELFF
. TRBJ2-1 TRBV29-1 TRBD2 TGCAGCGTTGAATGGGGGAGGGCCTACAATGAGCAGTTCTTC CSVEWGRAYNEQFF
few TRBJ2-7 TRBV4-3 TRBD1 TGCGCCAGCAGCAGGACAGGACAGGATACCTACGAGCAGTACTTC CASSRTGQDTYEQYF
. TRBJ2-7 TRBV7-2 TRBD2 TGTGCCAGCAGCCCGCAGCGGGGTAGCTACGAGCAGTACTTC CASSPQRGSYEQYF
. TRBJ2-1 TRBV7-8 TRBD2 TGTGCCAGCAGTGCGGGAGTTAGCGGGAGCTCCTACAATGAGCAGTTCTTC CASSAGVSGSSYNEQFF
. TRBJ1-1 TRBV18 . TGTGCCAGCTCACCGGAAGAGGGTGAAGCTTTCTTT CASSPEEGEAFF
. TRBJ1-5 TRBV6-5 . TGTGCCAGCAGCCCCTCAGGGGGCAATCAGCCCCAGCATTTT CASSPSGGNQPQHF
. TRBJ1-2 TRBV19 TRBD1 TGTGCCAGTAGTAATAATCCGGGACAGGGGTTTGGCTACACCTTC CASSNNPGQGFGYTF
. TRBJ1-4 TRBV10-3 TRBD1 TGTGCCATCAGTAGCTCAGCCGGGACAGACGGTAATGAAAAACTGTTTTTT CAISSSAGTDGNEKLFF
. TRBJ2-1 TRBV11-3 . TGTGCCAGCAGCTTATCTCTATGGGGCAATGAGCAGTTCTTC CASSLSLWGNEQFF
. TRBJ1-3 TRBV9 . TGTGCCAGCAGCGTAGGGGGAGGGGGAAGAAACACCATATATTTT CASSVGGGGRNTIYF
. TRBJ1-1 TRBV4-3 . TGCGCCAGCAGCCAAGCAGAAGGAGTTAACACTGAAGCTTTCTTT CASSQAEGVNTEAFF
. TRBJ2-2 TRBV7-2 . TGTGCCAGCAGCTTAGTCGGCACAACAAACACCGGGGAGCTGTTTTTT CASSLVGTTNTGELFF
. TRBJ2-7 TRBV18 . TGTGCCAGCTCACCATCGTACTCGAGCTCCTACGAGCAGTACTTC CASSPSYSSSYEQYF
. TRBJ1-1 TRBV11-3 . TGTGCCAGCAGCTTATCCTCGGTTTCGAACACTGAAGCTTTCTTT CASSLSSVSNTEAFF
. TRBJ2-1 TRBV5-1 . TGCGCCAGCAGCTACAGGACAAGCTCCTACAATGAGCAGTTCTTC CASSYRTSSYNEQFF
. TRBJ2-2 TRBV5-1 . TGCGCCAGCAGCTTGTCCTCCTTATTGCGCACCGGGGAGCTGTTTTTT CASSLSSLLRTGELFF
once TRBJ2-7 TRBV6-1 . TGTGCCAGCAGTGAAGTTATGGGTGAGCAGTACTTC CASSEVMGEQYF
. TRBJ2-1 TRBV30 TRBD1 TGTGCCTGGAGAGACAGGGGGCCGCGCAATGAGCAGTTCTTC CAWRDRGPRNEQFF
. TRBJ2-2 TRBV5-1 . TGCGCCAGCAGCTTCGGGCAGGGGGGGCCCGGGGAGCTGTTTTTT CASSFGQGGPGELFF
. TRBJ1-3 TRBV7-2 TRBD1 TGTGCCAGCAGCCTAGGAGGGACAGTCCCCTCTGGAAACACCATATATTTT CASSLGGTVPSGNTIYF
once TRBJ1-2 TRBV7-2 . TGTGCCAGCGGTACCGCTCTGGGTGGCTACACCTTC CASGTALGGYTF
. TRBJ2-5 TRBV18 TRBD2 TGTGCCAGCTCACCCCCCGGGACTAGCGGGGAGACCCAGTACTTC CASSPPGTSGETQYF
few TRBJ1-2 TRBV6-6 TRBD1 TGTGCCAGCAGTCCCACCCGGACAGGTCCATATGGCTACACCTTC CASSPTRTGPYGYTF
. TRBJ1-2 TRBV5-6 TRBD1 TGTGCCAGCAGCTCTGCGGGACAGGGAGGGTATGGCTACACCTTC CASSSAGQGGYGYTF
. TRBJ1-2 TRBV11-2 . TGTGCCAGCAGCTTAGCGGCGGCAAACTATGGCTACACCTTC CASSLAAANYGYTF
. TRBJ1-1 TRBV6-5 . TGTGCCAGCAGTTACAGAAGGCACACTGAAGCTTTCTTT CASSYRRHTEAFF
. TRBJ1-5 TRBV6-1 . TGTGCCAGCAGCGGGGGCAGCAATCAGCCCCAGCATTTT CASSGGSNQPQHF
. TRBJ1-2 TRBV5-6 TRBD1 TGTGCCAGCAGCTGGGACAGGGGGGATTTTAACTATGGCTACACCTTC CASSWDRGDFNYGYTF
. TRBJ1-2 TRBV7-9 . TGTGCCAGCAGCTTAGTGGAGGGCCTGGACTATGGCTACACCTTC CASSLVEGLDYGYTF
. TRBJ1-1 TRBV6-5 . TGTGCCAGCAGTTACAGTGGGATGGGGGAAGACACTGAAGCTTTCTTT CASSYSGMGEDTEAFF
. TRBJ1-4 TRBV5-6 . TGTGCCAGCAGCTTGGCTTACCAGGGGCGCGGTGAAAAACTGTTTTTT CASSLAYQGRGEKLFF
. TRBJ2-3 TRBV11-3 TRBD2 TGTGCCAGCAGCTTAGGCCTAGCGGGGGCCACAGATACGCAGTATTTT CASSLGLAGATDTQYF
. TRBJ2-5 TRBV19 TRBD2 TGTGCCAGTAGTATAGTGGCGGGAGTCCAAGAGACCCAGTACTTC CASSIVAGVQETQYF
. TRBJ2-5 TRBV27 TRBD2 TGTGCCAGCAGGGGACTAGCGGAGCGGGAAGAGACCCAGTACTTC CASRGLAEREETQYF
. TRBJ1-2 TRBV15 . TGTGCCACCAGCAGAGCTTGGGGCTTTACCGATAGCTACACCTTC CATSRAWGFTDSYTF
. TRBJ1-4 TRBV18 . TGTGCCAGCTCACCACGGGGCGGTGAAAAACTGTTTTTT CASSPRGGEKLFF